What follows are 15 T cell receptor beta chains derived from one specimen sequenced in a study of T cell responses to AZD1222 COVID-19 vaccine. TCRdb keeps only in-frame clones here, not all; method: immunoSEQ multiplex PCR. The profile shows some 100,000 clones, about 90% of them singletons. This sample comprised peripheral blood, obtained on day 0 of AZD1222 vaccination. Receptor source: an adult in good health.

In its sample, this clone was seen once. The CDR3 loop reads CASSFGATGSYEQYF. The CDR3 DNA sequence: TGTGCCAGCAGCTTCGGGGCGACAGGATCCTACGAGCAGTACTTC. The V and J genes are TRBV11-3 and TRBJ2-7, with a possible D match to TRBD1 (6 bases). Germline V gives CDR1 SGHNT, CDR2 YENEEA. The V end was cut by 3 bases, the J end by 1 base, with 13 bases between. The CDR3 contains 15 residues.

This chain links TRBV28 with TRBJ1-2, with D possibly TRBD1 on 6 matching bases. This CDR3 region has 12 residues. V was trimmed by 6 bases and J by 7 bases, leaving 12 bases between them. Germline V CDR1 and CDR2: MDHEN, SYDVKM. CDR3 bases: TGTGCCAGCAGGGAATACAGGGTTGGCTACACCTTC. The encoded protein is CASREYRVGYTF.

The V call is TRBV6-4, the J call TRBJ1-3; tentative D call: TRBD1 (5 bases). Trimming took 5 bases from V and 9 from J, leaving 29 bases between them. The CDR3 is 18 residues long. Per the germline V gene, CDR1 is MRHNA and CDR2 is SNTAGT. The CDR3 protein is CASSNTPRAFPLIGTIYF. CDR3 bases: TGTGCCAGCAGTAATACTCCCAGGGCCTTCCCTCTGATTGGCACCATATATTTT.

The chain recombines TRBV18 with TRBJ2-5, with 7 positions matching TRBD1. The CDR3 totals 13 residues. Germline V gene lookup returns CDR1 KGHSH and CDR2 LQKENI. Losses at the gene ends were 3 bases for V and 4 bases for J; bases not matched to a gene: 2. CDR3 region: CASSPPGGETQYF. The CDR3 region has the DNA TGTGCCAGCTCACCTCCAGGGGGAGAGACCCAGTACTTC. Using reference TRBV18 and TRBJ2-5 for the parts outside the CDR3, the full variable domain is NAGVMQNPRHLVRRRGQEARLRCSPMKGHSHVYWYRQLPEEGLKFMVYLQKENIIDESGMPKERFSAEFPKEGPSILRIQQVVRGDSAAYFCASSPPGGETQYFGPGTRLLVL.

J is TRBJ1-3 and V is TRBV7-9; D might be TRBD1 (6 bases). CDR1 is SEHNR and CDR2 is FQNEAQ in the germline V gene (reference sequence). The CDR3 covers 15 residues. Trimming cost V 2 bases and J 4 bases, with 12 bases left between them. CDR3 protein: CASSLRGIRGNTIYF. The CDR3 DNA is TGTGCCAGCAGCTTAAGGGGGATAAGAGGAAACACCATATATTTT.

The rearrangement uses TRBV7-8 and TRBJ2-7; unclear D gene. Germline lookup yields CDR1 SGHVS and CDR2 FQNEAQ. Trimming removed 1 base from V and 3 bases from J, with 7 bases in between. The CDR3 covers 13 residues. CDR3 residues: CASSLEGNYEQYF. In nucleotides, the CDR3 is TGTGCCAGCAGCTTAGAGGGCAACTACGAGCAGTACTTC.

The chain recombines TRBV5-5 with TRBJ1-5, with D perhaps TRBD1 (5 bases). V gave up 2 bases and J gave up 0 bases, with 9 bases separating them. The CDR3 loop spans 15 amino acids. Germline lookup yields CDR1 SGHKS and CDR2 YYEKEE (reference sequence). This CDR3 is CASSFKGSSNQPQHF. The CDR3 DNA sequence: TGTGCCAGCAGCTTCAAGGGGTCTAGCAATCAGCCCCAGCATTTT.

The chain joins TRBV14 to TRBJ2-3; the D is unclear. There are 12 residues in the CDR3. The V gene's germline CDR1 is SGHDN and CDR2 FVKESK. V lost 2 bases and J lost 7, with 7 bases in between. The CDR3 is CASSQYGHTQYF. CDR3 sequence (DNA): TGTGCCAGCAGCCAATACGGTCATACGCAGTATTTT.

A few counts support this clone. The rearrangement joins TRBV5-6 to TRBJ2-6; D may be TRBD2 (6 bases). CDR1 is SGHDT, CDR2 YYEEEE, per germline. This CDR3 is built from 16 residues. V was cut by 4 bases and J by 1 base, with 12 bases left in between. For the CDR3, the DNA is TGTGCCAGCAGCCCACCCGGAGGGTCTGGGGCCAACGTCCTGACTTTC. Its protein product is CASSPPGGSGANVLTF.

The chain employs TRBV19 and TRBJ1-5, with D tentatively TRBD1 (5 bases). The V gene lost 5 bases and the J gene lost 0 bases, with 14 bases spanning the gap. Germline V gives CDR1 LNHDA, CDR2 SQIVND (reference sequence). The CDR3 loop spans 16 amino acids. CDR3: CASSARDVDSNQPQHF. CDR3 DNA: TGTGCCAGTAGTGCCAGGGACGTAGATAGCAATCAGCCCCAGCATTTT.

The chain recombines TRBV28 with TRBJ2-7; 8 bases are a match to TRBD2. Germline V lookup: CDR1 MDHEN, CDR2 SYDVKM. This CDR3 has 15 amino acids. Trimming took 2 bases from V and 3 from J; bases not matched to a gene: 6. The chain's CDR3 is CASSLLSGSFYEQYF. CDR3 bases: TGTGCCAGCAGTTTACTCAGCGGGAGCTTCTACGAGCAGTACTTC.

V and J are TRBV12-3 or TRBV12-4 and TRBJ2-1; a weak D match, TRBD2 (6 bases). The CDR3 runs to 12 residues. V was clipped by 6 bases and J by 10 bases, with 13 bases between them. In DNA, the CDR3 is TGTGCCAGCAGCCCAAGACTAGTAGAGCAGTTCTTC. This codes for CASSPRLVEQFF.

V is TRBV19 and J is TRBJ2-6; D may be TRBD1 or TRBD2 (6 bases each). Per germline, CDR1 LNHDA and CDR2 SQIVND (reference sequence). The CDR3 spans 16 residues. With 7 bases removed from V and 1 base from J, the gap between germline ends came to 14 bases. The CDR3 reads CASKGGWQSGANVLTF. The CDR3 nucleotides are TGTGCCAGTAAGGGGGGATGGCAGTCTGGGGCCAACGTCCTGACTTTC.

The chain couples TRBV27 to TRBJ2-3; D remains unclear. From germline, CDR1 is MNHEY and CDR2 SMNVEV (reference sequence). Deletions cut 7 bases from V and 2 bases from J, with 7 bases between. The CDR3 spans 12 residues. As DNA, the CDR3 is TGTGCCAGCAAAGATATCACAGATACGCAGTATTTT. It encodes CASKDITDTQYF.

The V gene is TRBV30, the J gene TRBJ1-2; TRBD1 matches 10 bases. The germline gives CDR1 GTSNPN, CDR2 SVGIG (reference sequence). The V gene end was trimmed by 2 bases and the J gene end by 1 base; junction bases not matched to a gene: 13. The CDR3 runs 18 residues. CDR3 residues: CAWSFGRVWDRGNYGYTF. For the CDR3, the DNA is TGTGCCTGGAGTTTCGGGCGTGTATGGGACAGGGGTAACTATGGCTACACCTTC. Full variable domain (missing parts from reference TRBV30 and TRBJ1-2): SQTIHQWPATLVQPVGSPLSLECTVEGTSNPNLYWYRQAAGRGLQLLFYSVGIGQISSEVPQNLSASRPQDRQFILSSKKLLLSDSGFYLCAWSFGRVWDRGNYGYTFGSGTRLTVV.